What follows describes a single TCR beta chain. Vbeta (60) and Jbeta (13) primers were used in the PCR. TCRdb keeps only in-frame clones here, not all; method: immunoSEQ multiplex PCR. The table records around 170,000 clones, approximately 85% of them present only once. Trimming left V 3 bases short and J 5 bases short, with 17 bases between. The germline V gene has CDR1 MGHRA and CDR2 YSYEKL. The CDR3 contains 15 residues. The data were taken from a study of cytomegalovirus exposure and HLA in healthy donors. The sequenced sample consisted of PBMCs. This TCR was sampled from a young woman in good health and CMV-seronegative. The gene calls are TRBV4-1 and TRBJ2-7; tentatively, D is TRBD2 (6 bases). The CDR3 is CASSHSGDGADEQYF. In DNA, the CDR3 is TGCGCCAGCAGCCACTCGGGGGACGGGGCGGACGAGCAGTACTTC.